A selection of T cell receptor beta chains follows, all from one sample in a study of T cells in Graves' hyperthyroidism and ophthalmopathy. TCRdb called the multiplex PCR reads again in MiXCR, with one record for every CDR3 protein. The table has approximately 98,000 distinct CDR3 sequences, roughly 37% seen once; the top ten hold 10%. Material: peripheral blood or thyroid tissue (not recorded which). All receptors come from a woman in her twenties or thirties with Graves' hyperthyroidism. CDR3s include the opening cysteine and the closing phenylalanine or tryptophan. Fields, in order: D gene, clone size, J gene, V gene, CDR3 protein, CDR3 DNA. D genes are given only for firm matches. Only part of the rows carry a size: once, few, many, or a class if the clone is expanded.

.	.	TRBJ2-7	TRBV15	CATSSASDLYEQYF	TGTGCCACCAGCAGTGCTTCCGACCTCTACGAGCAGTACTTC
.	.	TRBJ1-3	TRBV7-9	CVSSLQSSGNTIYF	TGTGTCAGTAGCCTACAGAGCTCTGGAAACACCATATATTTT
TRBD2	once	TRBJ2-6	TRBV28	CASSPGTSGSSGANVLTF	TGTGCCAGCAGTCCCGGGACTAGCGGGAGTTCCGGGGCCAACGTCCTGACTTTC
.	.	TRBJ1-5	TRBV2	CASRRNRGGSHQPQHF	TGTGCCAGCAGACGAAATCGGGGGGGGAGCCATCAGCCCCAGCATTTT
TRBD1	.	TRBJ2-7	TRBV20-1	CSASPGQGGYEQYF	TGCAGTGCTAGCCCGGGACAGGGGGGTTACGAGCAGTACTTC
.	many	TRBJ2-7	TRBV6-1	CASSVTFFTYF	TGTGCCAGCAGCGTCACATTCTTTACGTACTTC
.	.	TRBJ1-3	TRBV7-9	CASSLGYGNTTYF	TGTGCTAGCAGCTTAGGGTATGGAAACACCACATATTTT
.	many	TRBJ1-5	TRBV20-1	CSARDSAGWNQPQHF	TGCAGTGCTAGAGATTCGGCAGGGTGGAATCAGCCCCAGCATTTT
.	.	TRBJ1-5	TRBV7-2	CASSPFAPGARSQPQHF	.
.	.	TRBJ2-7	TRBV15	CATSGGTQTAYEQYF	TGTGCCACCAGCGGCGGGACCCAAACCGCCTACGAGCAGTACTTC
.	.	TRBJ1-1	TRBV6-6	CASREWGRGTTEAFF	TGTGCCAGTCGGGAATGGGGGCGTGGGACCACTGAAGCTTTCTTT
.	many	TRBJ1-5	TRBV27	CASMGASSNQPQHF	TGTGCCAGCATGGGAGCCAGTAGCAATCAGCCCCAGCATTTT
.	many	TRBJ1-4	TRBV9	CASSAGSGEGRELFF	TGTGCCAGCAGCGCCGGGTCAGGGGAGGGGAGGGAACTGTTTTTT
.	many	TRBJ1-6	TRBV20-1	CSARGVGDGSSYNSPLHF	TGCAGTGCTAGAGGCGTAGGGGACGGGAGCTCCTATAATTCACCCCTCCACTTT
TRBD2	.	TRBJ2-7	TRBV10-3	CAITSGRWSYEQYF	TGTGCCATAACTAGCGGGAGATGGTCCTACGAGCAGTACTTC
.	.	TRBJ1-5	TRBV15	CATSRGGQPQHF	TGTGCCACCAGCAGGGGTGGGCAGCCCCAGCATTTT
.	many	TRBJ2-3	TRBV7-9	CASSHGAGVYTDTQYF	TGTGCCAGCAGCCACGGGGCTGGGGTCTACACAGATACGCAGTATTTT
.	many	TRBJ1-2	TRBV4-1	CASSRGAGEDYGYTF	TGCGCCAGCAGCCGAGGGGCCGGGGAGGACTATGGCTACACCTTC
TRBD2	many	TRBJ2-3	TRBV19	CASQGLAGATDTQYF	TGTGCCAGCCAGGGACTAGCGGGGGCAACAGATACGCAGTATTTT
.	once	TRBJ1-1	TRBV7-3	CVSSLRMGTGAFF	TGTGTAAGCAGCTTAAGGATGGGCACTGGAGCTTTCTTT
.	.	TRBJ2-3	TRBV6-6	CASSYSDTDTQYF	TGTGCCAGCAGTTACTCCGACACAGATACGCAGTATTTT
.	.	TRBJ2-7	TRBV15	CATSSEASYEQYF	TGTGCCACCAGCAGTGAGGCCTCCTACGAGCAGTACTTC
.	many	TRBJ2-3	TRBV5-6	CASSLSQSTDTQYF	TGTGCCAGCAGCTTGTCTCAGAGCACAGATACGCAGTATTTT
.	.	TRBJ1-1	TRBV7-2	CASSPGTPREASF	TGTGCCAGCAGCCCCGGGACACCGAGAGAAGCTTCCTTC
TRBD1	many	TRBJ1-2	TRBV7-2	CASSAGTGSGYTF	TGTGCCAGCAGCGCGGGGACAGGGAGTGGCTACACCTTC
TRBD2	.	TRBJ2-5	TRBV29-1	CSAGLASETQYF	TGCAGCGCCGGACTAGCTTCAGAGACCCAGTACTTC